The present entry profiles one T cell receptor beta chain with its context. Antigen unknown. The treatment: approximately 9-day PBMC culture with coronavirus spike peptide pools or control peptides (ViraFEST assay). Researchers collected the unexposed donor's CD4+ T cells before the COVID-19 pandemic (2011-2018). From the approximately 10-day cultures, CD4+ T cells were isolated by negative selection. With SARS-CoV-2 S/N and four cold-coronavirus spikes, unexposed-donor CD4+ T cells were probed, cells permitting. This record belongs to a study of vaccination and CD4 T cells after COVID-19. Researchers used the Oncomine TCR Beta short-read assay to sequence DNA from cultured CD4+ T cells. TCRdb ran MiXCR on the PCR reads and lists one entry per CDR3 protein. Here the sample spans approximately 6,700 distinct CDR3 sequences, approximately 40% being singletons. The CDR3 has 17 amino acids.

The sequencing sample was made of CD4+ T cells from blood, cultured in vitro. The TCR comes from a human donor in good health. The chain has TRBV21-1 and TRBJ2-3; TRBD2, the D gene given by the table, was not confirmed from the DNA. TRBV21-1 is termed a pseudogene. This CDR3 is CASSKLAGGFTTDTQYF. The CDR3 nucleotides read TGTGCCAGCAGCAAGCTAGCGGGGGGGTTCACCACAGATACGCAGTATTTT.